A selection of T cell receptor beta chains follows, all from one sample in a study of cytomegalovirus exposure and HLA in healthy donors. The repertoire was sequenced with immunoSEQ multiplex PCR; TCRdb's copy has only in-frame clones and lacks some. The sample lists tens of thousands of clones; 80% were seen once. Sequenced sample: PBMCs. These receptors all come from a male donor in good health and CMV-seronegative. The conserved cysteine and the conserved F or W are not part of the CDR3 here.

v_call cdr3_aa
TRBV6-5 ASRTGSSGNTIY
TRBV7-2 ASSLTPGTGYEKLF
TRBV7-9 ASSFGLVGETQY
TRBV6-1 ASRSDRAVHNEQF
TRBV11-2 ASSYLLAVSYNEQF
TRBV10-3 ATSLSGGRTDTQY
TRBV7-9 ASRPPSGRWPGELF
TRBV10-2 ASRGPGTSAVTSYEQY
TRBV4-2 ASSQDLGTTYEQY
TRBV19 ASAGTGDYEQY
TRBV11-2 ASSPTGTASGQY
TRBV19 ASSQGTAPDTQY
TRBV5-1 ASSLVGLAGQETQY
TRBV5-1 ASSLVPLGEGTEAF
TRBV27 ASSLRGAYEQY
TRBV6-1 ASSEPRQGGVGEQF
TRBV9 ASSVGHGNTGELF
TRBV7-3 ASSLTGGGGTQY